Following are 20 T cell receptor beta chains from one sample sequenced in a study of PD-L1 blockade in urothelial cancer. Time point reported: peripheral blood 6 weeks after treatment start. Assay: immunoSEQ multiplex PCR; the TCRdb copy retains only in-frame clones and omits some. Of about 48,000 clones in the sample, more than 80% were seen once. Sequencing was performed on PBMCs, taken around atezolizumab (anti-PD-L1) treatment. These receptors were collected from a man in his 70s with urothelial cancer.

This clone showed up just a few times. The rearrangement links TRBV27 to TRBJ2-7; the match to TRBD1 covers 7 bases. In germline, CDR1 is MNHEY, CDR2 SMNVEV (reference sequence). V was pared by 3 bases and J by 5 bases, with 7 bases of the junction left unmatched. The length of the CDR3 is 14 residues. CDR3 sequence (DNA): TGTGCCAGCAGTTTTAAACAGGGGTCCCACGAGCAGTACTTC. Translating it yields CASSFKQGSHEQYF.

The rearrangement uses TRBV5-4 and TRBJ1-2; D ambiguous. The CDR3 has 13 residues. Per the germline V gene, CDR1 is SGHNT and CDR2 is YYREEE (reference sequence). V dropped 0 bases and J dropped 1 base, with 4 bases sitting between them. The CDR3 region has the DNA TGTGCCAGCAGCTTGGGCGGTAACTATGGCTACACCTTC. Encoded protein: CASSLGGNYGYTF.

The J gene is TRBJ1-5, the V gene TRBV6-1; D is possibly TRBD1 (5 bases). The CDR3 runs to 14 residues. The V end was cut by 6 bases, the J end by 7 bases, with 16 bases between. CDR1 is MNHNS, CDR2 SASEGT, per germline. The CDR3 DNA reads as TGTGCCAGCAGAAAGACAGAACCGTGGCAGCCCCAGCATTTT. Translated, it gives CASRKTEPWQPQHF.

Written as DNA, the CDR3 is TGTGCCAGCAGCGTAGAGGGAGTTTTCTCCTACAATGAGCAGTTCTTC. This encodes CASSVEGVFSYNEQFF. The gene calls are TRBV9 and TRBJ2-1, with D possibly matching TRBD2 (5 bases). Germline CDR1 SGDLS, CDR2 YYNGEE. V was pared by 0 bases and J by 0 bases, with 10 bases between. The CDR3 is 16 residues long.

The chain uses TRBV6-1 and TRBJ1-2, with 7 bases identical to TRBD1. Germline lookup yields CDR1 MNHNS and CDR2 SASEGT. J lost 5 bases, V lost 8 bases, and 8 bases had no gene match. The CDR3 sequence is 13 residues long. The CDR3 region is CASVWGTEYGYTF. As DNA, the CDR3 is TGTGCCAGCGTTTGGGGGACAGAATATGGCTACACCTTC.

This chain joins TRBV7-8 and TRBJ2-2; 8 bases are shared with TRBD2. Per germline, CDR1 SGHVS and CDR2 FQNEAQ. CDR3 size: 15 residues. Unmatched junction bases numbered 5, after V lost 1 base and J lost 7 bases. CDR3 amino acids: CASSLVPGGGGELFF. In nucleotides, the CDR3 is TGTGCCAGCAGCTTAGTCCCCGGGGGGGGCGGGGAGCTGTTTTTT.

This clone was observed a few times. The chain employs TRBV7-2 and TRBJ1-2; 8 bases match TRBD1. Germline V lookup: CDR1 SGHTA, CDR2 FQGNSA. With 5 bases clipped from V and 0 bases from J, the junction kept 17 bases outside the gene matches. The CDR3 covers 19 residues. The CDR3 DNA follows: TGTGCCAGCAGCACCCGACAGGGGATATCTACTAAATCTAACTATGGCTACACCTTC. Translated, it gives CASSTRQGISTKSNYGYTF.

This chain connects TRBV19 to TRBJ1-1; tentatively, D is TRBD1 (5 bases). Trimming removed 1 base at V and 3 bases at J, with 9 bases between. Germline lookup yields CDR1 LNHDA and CDR2 SQIVND (reference sequence). The CDR3 loop spans 14 amino acids. Here the CDR3 DNA reads TGTGCCAGTAGTATAGTAAGGGGTGACACTGAAGCTTTCTTT. This gives the protein CASSIVRGDTEAFF.

V gene TRBV19 combines with J gene TRBJ1-1, with 8 bases identical to TRBD1. The CDR3 is made up of 13 amino acids. J lost 1 base, V lost 10 bases, and 5 bases had no gene match. The germline V gene has CDR1 LNHDA and CDR2 SQIVND (reference sequence). In DNA form, the CDR3 reads TGTGCCACCAATGGACAGGGGAACACTGAAGCTTTCTTT. Its protein is CATNGQGNTEAFF.

As DNA, the CDR3 is TGTGCCTGGACTGACCCCTCGGAAGGGGGAGATGGGGCTAGCGAGCAGTACTTC. This gives the protein CAWTDPSEGGDGASEQYF. The chain recombines TRBV30 with TRBJ2-7; maybe TRBD1 (6 bases). This CDR3 region has 18 residues. The germline V and J ends were trimmed by 4 bases and 6 bases, with 31 bases remaining between them. CDR1 is GTSNPN and CDR2 is SVGIG in the germline V gene (reference sequence).

The gene calls are TRBV5-5 and TRBJ2-2; the D is unclear. Germline V CDR1 and CDR2: SGHKS, YYEKEE (reference sequence). The CDR3 runs to 14 residues. V shed 0 bases and J shed 2 bases, with 5 bases lying between them. The CDR3 loop reads CASSLVLNTGELFF. DNA of the CDR3: TGTGCCAGCAGCTTGGTTCTCAACACCGGGGAGCTGTTTTTT. Variable domain in full (rest from reference TRBV5-5 and TRBJ2-2): DAGVTQSPTHLIKTRGQQVTLRCSPISGHKSVSWYQQVLGQGPQFIFQYYEKEERGRGNFPDRFSARQFPNYSSELNVNALLLGDSALYLCASSLVLNTGELFFGEGSRLTVL.

The J gene is TRBJ1-3, the V gene TRBV5-4, with 7 bases matching TRBD1. The trim removed 4 bases at V and 1 base at J, leaving 5 bases unmatched. The CDR3 is made up of 15 amino acids. Per germline, CDR1 SGHNT and CDR2 YYREEE (reference sequence). DNA for the CDR3: TGTGCCAGCAGCATACCGACAGGGTCTGGAAACACCATATATTTT. It encodes CASSIPTGSGNTIYF.

The CDR3 coding sequence is TGTGCCAGCAGTGAATCCATTTTGGCAGGGGATGCAGCTTTCTTT. Translated, it gives CASSESILAGDAAFF. The chain uses TRBV6-1 and TRBJ1-1, with a possible D match to TRBD1 (6 bases). Trimming took 2 bases from V and 10 from J, leaving 20 bases between them. From germline, CDR1 is MNHNS and CDR2 SASEGT. This CDR3 spans 15 amino acids.

The chain employs TRBV2 and TRBJ2-2, with TRBD1 identical over 8 bases. This CDR3 spans 15 amino acids. The V gene's germline CDR1 is SNHLY and CDR2 FYNNEI. J was trimmed by 4 bases and V by 7 bases; bases with no gene match: 8. CDR3 sequence: CASTRTGRSTGELFF. Written as DNA, the CDR3 is TGTGCCAGCACTAGGACAGGGCGAAGCACCGGGGAGCTGTTTTTT.

This clone was observed a few times. The V and J genes are TRBV9 and TRBJ2-3; D is perhaps TRBD2 (6 bases). The CDR3 covers 15 residues. Trimming stripped 4 bases from V and 2 bases from J, with 14 bases between. Germline V gene lookup returns CDR1 SGDLS and CDR2 YYNGEE. The CDR3 loop reads CASSTPGLTTDTQYF. CDR3 DNA: TGTGCCAGCAGCACACCGGGACTGACCACAGATACGCAGTATTTT. The full variable domain, with the rest looked up from reference TRBV9 and TRBJ2-3, is DSGVTQTPKHLITATGQRVTLRCSPRSGDLSVYWYQQSLDQGLQFLIQYYNGEERAKGNILERFSAQQFPDLHSELNLSSLELGDSALYFCASSTPGLTTDTQYFGPGTRLTVL.

The V gene is TRBV6-1, the J gene TRBJ2-1; D ambiguous. V was pared by 2 bases and J by 6 bases, with 8 bases between. The CDR3 loop spans 13 amino acids. CDR1 and CDR2 from the germline V gene are MNHNS and SASEGT. CDR3 in DNA: TGTGCCAGCAGTGAACTTGGAGTCAATGAGCAGTTCTTC. This encodes CASSELGVNEQFF.

In this sample, this clone turned up a few times. This chain links TRBV28 with TRBJ2-7, with D tentatively TRBD2 (6 bases). Trimming left V 6 bases short and J 2 bases short, with 17 bases between. The CDR3 is 15 amino acids. Looked up from germline, CDR1 is MDHEN and CDR2 is SYDVKM. CDR3 sequence reads: CASSIRDLSPYEQYF. The CDR3 nucleotides are TGTGCCAGCAGCATCCGGGACTTAAGTCCCTACGAGCAGTACTTC.

The CDR3 region is CASSFPSRETQYF. The DNA for the CDR3 is TGTGCCAGCAGTTTCCCGTCCCGGGAGACCCAGTACTTC. The genes are TRBV28 and TRBJ2-5, with D hard to call. The CDR3 has 13 residues. The ends were cut back, 3 bases at V and 5 bases at J, with 10 bases in the middle. Germline V gene lookup returns CDR1 MDHEN and CDR2 SYDVKM.

This clone was recorded only once. This sequence joins TRBV10-3 and TRBJ2-3, with 13 bases lining up with TRBD2. CDR1 and CDR2 from the germline V gene are ENHRY and SYGVKD. Trimming took 2 bases from V and 3 from J; bases not matched to a gene: 2. There are 16 residues in the CDR3. This CDR3 is CAISEGLAGVTDTQYF. In nucleotides, the CDR3 is TGTGCCATCAGTGAGGGACTAGCGGGAGTTACAGATACGCAGTATTTT.

J is TRBJ2-7 and V is TRBV6-9; D is perhaps TRBD1 (5 bases). The germline V and J ends were trimmed by 2 bases and 0 bases, with 20 bases remaining between them. Germline lookup yields CDR1 MNHGY and CDR2 SVAAGI. The CDR3 is made up of 18 amino acids. CDR3 loop: CASSYGASEDVSSYEQYF. CDR3 DNA: TGTGCCAGCAGTTATGGGGCCAGTGAGGACGTAAGCTCCTACGAGCAGTACTTC.